This T cell receptor (beta chain) comes out of a study of cytomegalovirus exposure and HLA in healthy donors. Germline assignment: CDR1 MNHNS and CDR2 SASEGT. This CDR3 spans 15 amino acids. Trimming shortened V by 9 bases and J by 2 bases, and 19 bases separated the two germline ends. Use of 60 Vbeta and 13 Jbeta primers characterized the PCR. In the original workflow: Around 10 million shared chains were among 80 million or so unique TCR beta chains counted in a later analysis. Produced via immunoSEQ multiplex PCR; TCRdb's table is partial and in-frame only. For V, J and clone size, that table is used; D and trimming come from the DNA. The sample consists of about 51,000 clones, around 80% of them appearing once.

The TCR sequence derives from a boy aged 5-17 years in good health and CMV-seropositive. The J gene is TRBJ1-1, the V gene TRBV6-1; perhaps TRBD1 as D (5 bases). Material: PBMCs. In DNA form, the CDR3 reads TGTGCCAGTAGGGGCGGTAAGGCGATAAACACTGAAGCTTTCTTT. Protein: CASRGGKAINTEAFF.